This T cell receptor (beta chain) was sequenced for a study of blood T cells in healthy people across ages. The use of a sample-barcoded 5' primer and a J-beta primer mix characterized a second PCR of roughly 7 to 11 cycles. MiXCR, run by TCRdb on the 5' RACE reads, gives a single entry per CDR3 protein. The table includes more than 600,000 distinct CDR3 sequences, just under 25% detected once. This CDR3 is built from 13 residues. The germline V gene encodes CDR1 SGHAT and CDR2 FQNNGV. These data also featured in a second study, about T cells of mothers and their children.

The V and J genes are TRBV11-2 and TRBJ2-5, with unresolved D. The J call may be mistaken, given a closer DNA end match to TRBJ2-7. The sequenced material came from blood. The sequence was collected from a boy aged 10-17 years in good health. The CDR3 here is CASSSPRPYEQYF. The CDR3 nucleotides read TGTGCCAGCAGCTCCCCTAGACCCTACGAGCAGTACTTC.